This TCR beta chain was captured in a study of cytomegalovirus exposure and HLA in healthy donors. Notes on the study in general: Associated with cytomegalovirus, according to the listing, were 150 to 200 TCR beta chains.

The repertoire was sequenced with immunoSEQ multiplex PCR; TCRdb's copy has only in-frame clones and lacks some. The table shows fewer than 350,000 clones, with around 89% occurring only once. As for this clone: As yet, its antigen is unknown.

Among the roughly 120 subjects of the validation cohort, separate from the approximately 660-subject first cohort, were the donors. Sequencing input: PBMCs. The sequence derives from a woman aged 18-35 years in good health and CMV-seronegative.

The CDR3 DNA reads TGTGCCAGCAGCTTGGGCCCACAGGGGCGAAGTGGCTACACCTTC. It codes for CASSLGPQGRSGYTF. The V and J genes are TRBV5-6 and TRBJ1-2; 7 bases match TRBD1. Germline lookup yields CDR1 SGHDT and CDR2 YYEEEE. CDR3 size: 15 residues. With 0 bases clipped from V and 7 bases from J, the junction kept 9 bases outside the gene matches.